The 25 T cell receptor beta chains presented below share a single source sample, sequenced in a study of shared T cell receptors in the human thymus. The method was immunoSEQ multiplex PCR; TCRdb's version includes in-frame clones alone and lacks a portion of them. The table includes approximately 400,000 clones, around 95% detected once. Sequenced: thymocytes. Every receptor here comes from a human donor.

The chain recombines TRBV5-5 with TRBJ1-3; tentatively, D is TRBD1 (5 bases). Per germline, CDR1 SGHKS and CDR2 YYEKEE (reference sequence). Trimming took 5 bases from V and 0 from J, leaving 15 bases between them. The CDR3 length is 16 residues. CDR3 sequence (DNA): TGTGCCAGCAGGGGGACTCCCAGTCGCTCTGGAAACACCATATATTTT. It is translated as CASRGTPSRSGNTIYF. Complete variable domain (other parts from reference TRBV5-5 and TRBJ1-3): DAGVTQSPTHLIKTRGQQVTLRCSPISGHKSVSWYQQVLGQGPQFIFQYYEKEERGRGNFPDRFSARQFPNYSSELNVNALLLGDSALYLCASRGTPSRSGNTIYFGEGSWLTVV.

This clone was observed once. This chain uses TRBV28 with TRBJ1-4; the D is unclear. Trimming shortened V by 1 base and J by 2 bases, and 11 bases separated the two germline ends. The CDR3 loop spans 16 amino acids. The germline V gene has CDR1 MDHEN and CDR2 SYDVKM. The CDR3 DNA reads as TGTGCCAGCAGTTTATCGGAGCCCGGGACTAATGAAAAACTGTTTTTT. Its translation is CASSLSEPGTNEKLFF.

As DNA, the CDR3 is TGTGCCAGCAGCCACCCGGACAGGGCTGGAAACACCATATATTTT. Its translation is CASSHPDRAGNTIYF. V and J are TRBV14 and TRBJ1-3, with 8 bases aligning to TRBD1. The V segment lost 3 bases and the J segment 2 bases; nucleotides outside the gene matches: 3. Germline V lookup: CDR1 SGHDN, CDR2 FVKESK. CDR3 length: 15 amino acids.

The chain uses TRBV19 and TRBJ1-1; TRBD1 is a possible D gene (6 bases). This CDR3 is 17 amino acids long. Germline lookup yields CDR1 LNHDA and CDR2 SQIVND (reference sequence). Trimming pared 5 bases from V and 0 bases from J, leaving 19 bases between. The CDR3 sequence is CASSPRGQRTLNTEAFF. The CDR3 region has the DNA TGTGCCAGTAGTCCCCGAGGACAGAGAACTCTGAACACTGAAGCTTTCTTT. The full variable domain, completed using reference TRBV19 and TRBJ1-1, is DGGITQSPKYLFRKEGQNVTLSCEQNLNHDAMYWYRQDPGQGLRLIYYSQIVNDFQKGDIAEGYSVSREKKESFPLTVTSAQKNPTAFYLCASSPRGQRTLNTEAFFGQGTRLTVV.

This sequence joins TRBV28 and TRBJ2-3; 14 bases line up with TRBD2. With V trimmed by 4 bases and J by 9 bases, 9 bases remained unmatched. The CDR3 covers 16 residues. In germline, CDR1 is MDHEN, CDR2 SYDVKM. This CDR3 reads CASSSPGLAGGPTQYF. The CDR3 nucleotides are TGTGCCAGCAGTTCCCCCGGACTAGCGGGAGGCCCAACGCAGTATTTT.

The chain couples TRBV28 to TRBJ2-1; TRBD2 matches at 8 bases. Germline V gene lookup returns CDR1 MDHEN and CDR2 SYDVKM. Trimming cost V 4 bases and J 1 base; bases outside gene matches: 12. The CDR3 spans 18 residues. CDR3 sequence reads: CASSSLAGAGRSYNEQFF. The DNA of the CDR3 is TGTGCCAGCAGTTCCCTAGCGGGCGCGGGAAGGTCCTACAATGAGCAGTTCTTC.

V and J are TRBV28 and TRBJ2-7; maybe TRBD1 (5 bases). Trimming took 7 bases from V and 6 from J, leaving 28 bases between them. Germline CDR1 reads MDHEN; CDR2 reads SYDVKM. This CDR3 has 17 residues. The CDR3 DNA reads as TGTGCCAGCAAGGCCCTGGGGCAGGTGGGATTTGAAAGCGAGCAGTACTTC. Translating it yields CASKALGQVGFESEQYF.

In DNA form, the CDR3 reads TGTGCCTGGAGCGATGATCAGGGGCTCGGCACTGAAGCTTTCTTT. Its protein is CAWSDDQGLGTEAFF. This chain links TRBV30 with TRBJ1-1; tentative D call: TRBD1 (6 bases). Trimming cost V 3 bases and J 4 bases, with 18 bases left between them. This CDR3 comprises 15 residues. Germline CDR1 and CDR2: GTSNPN and SVGIG (reference sequence).

The rearrangement links TRBV6-1 to TRBJ1-4, with D maybe TRBD1 (5 bases). The germline CDR1 and CDR2 sequences are MNHNS and SASEGT. CDR3 length equals 17 residues. Trimming pared 3 bases from V and 6 bases from J, leaving 20 bases between. In nucleotides, the CDR3 is TGTGCCAGCAGTGAGGGGGAGGGAGCAACGCCCGATGAAAAACTGTTTTTT. It translates to CASSEGEGATPDEKLFF.

This clone appeared a single time. The chain has TRBV9 and TRBJ2-5; weak D call: TRBD1 (6 bases). V dropped 4 bases and J dropped 2 bases, with 24 bases sitting between them. Germline V lookup: CDR1 SGDLS, CDR2 YYNGEE. This CDR3 has 18 amino acids. The CDR3 protein is CASSPKGWGLALQETQYF. In DNA, the CDR3 is TGTGCCAGCAGCCCAAAAGGGTGGGGGCTAGCCTTACAAGAGACCCAGTACTTC.

The chain employs TRBV7-2 and TRBJ2-3; tentatively, D is TRBD2 (6 bases). The CDR3 extends over 19 amino acids. CDR1 and CDR2 (germline): SGHTA, FQGNSA. Trimming removed 1 base at V and 2 bases at J, with 22 bases between. The CDR3 loop reads CASSLGSRGRPSATDTQYF. In DNA, the CDR3 is TGTGCCAGCAGCTTAGGCTCTCGGGGGAGGCCATCAGCCACAGATACGCAGTATTTT.

The chain uses TRBV27 and TRBJ1-2; D is uncertain. Germline V gives CDR1 MNHEY, CDR2 SMNVEV (reference sequence). Trimming pared 6 bases from V and 0 bases from J, leaving 8 bases between. The CDR3 has 13 amino acids. CDR3 DNA sequence: TGTGCCAGCAGATTGGGTCCTAACTATGGCTACACCTTC. Its protein is CASRLGPNYGYTF.

The genes are TRBV7-2 and TRBJ2-5; D is undetermined. Germline-derived CDR1 and CDR2 are SGHTA and FQGNSA. V dropped 5 bases and J dropped 5 bases, with 9 bases sitting between them. The CDR3 spans 12 residues. The CDR3 DNA reads as TGTGCCAGCAGCCCACTCGCGGAGACCCAGTACTTC. Its protein product is CASSPLAETQYF.

This chain connects TRBV4-3 to TRBJ1-5; possibly TRBD1 for D (5 bases). This CDR3 region has 17 residues. From germline, CDR1 is LGHNA and CDR2 YSLEER. V was clipped by 0 bases and J by 7 bases, with 19 bases between them. The CDR3 loop is CASSQECNGALGQPQHF. The CDR3 DNA reads TGCGCCAGCAGCCAAGAATGTAACGGGGCTCTGGGGCAGCCCCAGCATTTT.

The V gene is TRBV5-6, the J gene TRBJ2-7, with 12 nucleotides matching TRBD1. This CDR3 is 16 amino acids long. Germline assignment: CDR1 SGHDT and CDR2 YYEEEE. After removal of 2 bases from V and 4 bases from J, the junction contained 7 bases not matched to a gene. In DNA, the CDR3 is TGTGCCAGCAGCTTAACCGGGACAGGGGGCTTTTACGAGCAGTACTTC. Protein product: CASSLTGTGGFYEQYF.

This clone appeared once. V is TRBV6-5 and J is TRBJ2-1; no clear D gene. Trimming pared 7 bases from V and 4 bases from J, leaving 14 bases between. The CDR3 covers 14 residues. From germline, CDR1 is MNHEY and CDR2 SVGAGI. The CDR3 region has the DNA TGTGCCAGCACCCCCCTTACGGGTTACAATGAGCAGTTCTTC. This gives the protein CASTPLTGYNEQFF.

V gene TRBV10-3 combines with J gene TRBJ2-1; weak D call: TRBD2 (6 bases). This CDR3 is 13 amino acids long. The germline V and J ends were trimmed by 6 bases and 12 bases, with 18 bases remaining between them. Germline CDR1 reads ENHRY; CDR2 reads SYGVKD. CDR3 coding DNA: TGTGCCATCAGCTGTTTTCTAGCGCCTTTGCAGTTCTTC. It encodes CAISCFLAPLQFF.

V is TRBV6-5 and J is TRBJ1-5; possibly TRBD1 for D (5 bases). V was clipped by 6 bases and J by 0 bases, with 9 bases between them. CDR1 is MNHEY and CDR2 is SVGAGI in the germline V gene. This CDR3 spans 14 amino acids. The CDR3: CASRQTDSNQPQHF. The CDR3 DNA reads TGTGCCAGCAGGCAGACAGATAGCAATCAGCCCCAGCATTTT.

CDR3 region: CASSQAQKTGENTGELFF. The CDR3 DNA reads as TGCGCCAGCAGCCAAGCCCAAAAGACAGGGGAGAACACCGGGGAGCTGTTTTTT. This chain connects TRBV4-1 to TRBJ2-2, with 8 bases identical to TRBD1. This CDR3 comprises 18 residues. From germline, CDR1 is MGHRA and CDR2 YSYEKL. With V trimmed by 1 base and J by 1 base, 8 bases remained unmatched.

The genes are TRBV28 and TRBJ1-5; TRBD1 agrees at 7 bases. The CDR3 is 15 residues long. Germline lookup yields CDR1 MDHEN and CDR2 SYDVKM. With 6 bases clipped from V and 0 bases from J, the junction kept 5 bases outside the gene matches. The CDR3 reads CASSPGQVSNQPQHF. The CDR3 bases are TGTGCCAGCAGCCCCGGACAGGTTAGCAATCAGCCCCAGCATTTT.

As DNA, the CDR3 is TGCGCCAGCAGCCCCCTAAGGGCGGGAGGCTTTGATACGCAGTATTTT. It specifies CASSPLRAGGFDTQYF. V gene TRBV5-1 combines with J gene TRBJ2-3, with 8 bases matching TRBD2. Per the germline V gene, CDR1 is SGHRS and CDR2 is YFSETQ. CDR3 size: 16 residues. V trimming: 4 bases; J trimming: 6 bases; junction bases outside the gene matches: 13.

CDR3 DNA: TGTGCCAGCAGCTCCAGGGACAGATCTGGGGCCAACGTCCTGACTTTC. It encodes CASSSRDRSGANVLTF. The genes are TRBV7-8 and TRBJ2-6; the match to TRBD1 covers 7 bases. CDR1 and CDR2 from the germline V gene are SGHVS and FQNEAQ. CDR3 length: 16 residues. Trimming cost V 4 bases and J 1 base; bases outside gene matches: 4.

The DNA for the CDR3 is TGCGCCACTAAGGGGTTTTGGTGGGGAAGCAATCAGCCCCAGCATTTT. Translated, it gives CATKGFWWGSNQPQHF. The chain uses TRBV10-2 and TRBJ1-5; maybe TRBD1 (5 bases). V shed 10 bases and J shed 1 base, with 20 bases lying between them. Germline CDR1 is WSHSY and CDR2 is SAAADI. The CDR3 has 16 residues.

The chain couples TRBV25-1 to TRBJ2-1; the match to TRBD2 covers 13 bases. Germline CDR1 and CDR2: MGHDK and SYGVNS. V lost 4 bases and J lost 9; bases outside the gene matches: 12. CDR3 length: 17 amino acids. CDR3 in amino acids: CASSAFGTSGEGGEQFF. The CDR3 DNA sequence: TGTGCCAGCAGTGCATTCGGGACTAGCGGGGAAGGCGGTGAGCAGTTCTTC.

This chain connects TRBV29-1 to TRBJ1-1; a possible D gene is TRBD1 (6 bases). CDR1 is SQVTM, CDR2 ANQGSEA, per germline. This CDR3 comprises 12 residues. V was clipped by 7 bases and J by 1 base, with 10 bases between them. CDR3 protein: CSAHRANTEAFF. The CDR3 coding sequence is TGCAGCGCCCACAGGGCGAACACTGAAGCTTTCTTT.